This T cell receptor beta chain derives from a study of OX40 agonist ivuxolimab in advanced cancers. Study results and limitations: Which antigen the expanded peripheral T cells recognized is unknown.

CDR3 length: 19 residues. In germline, CDR1 is MDHEN, CDR2 SYDVKM. V was shortened by 3 bases and J by 2 bases, with 26 bases between the two germline ends. At cycle 4 day 1, cycle 7 day 1, and baseline, blood was sampled. About this clone itself: The antigen is unknown.

TCRdb keeps only in-frame clones here, not all; method: immunoSEQ multiplex PCR. The sample contains over 85,000 clones, around 80% of which appear only once. The chain couples TRBV28 to TRBJ2-7, with a weak D call TRBD2 (6 bases). Sequences were derived from CD4+ or CD8+ T cells sorted from blood, sampled in a trial of the OX40 agonist ivuxolimab. The clonotype comes from an adult with an advanced solid tumor such as melanoma, head and neck, liver or kidney cancer. CDR3 nucleotides: TGTGCCAGCAGTTTTTCCCTCGGAGCCTTGACTAGTCAGGCCTACGAGCAGTACTTC. This codes for CASSFSLGALTSQAYEQYF. Drawing the rest from reference TRBV28 and TRBJ2-7, the complete variable domain is DVKVTQSSRYLVKRTGEKVFLECVQDMDHENMFWYRQDPGLGLRLIYFSYDVKMKEKGDIPEGYSVSREKKERFSLILESASTNQTSMYLCASSFSLGALTSQAYEQYFGPGTRLTVT.